The 23 T cell receptor beta chains listed next were all sequenced from one sample in a study of T cells after yellow fever vaccination. TCRdb reprocessed the 5' RACE reads with MiXCR, giving one entry per CDR3 protein. The repertoire holds a few hundred thousand distinct CDR3 sequences, with 3% to 4.5% as singletons. The input for sequencing was PBMCs, taken 5 days after the yellow fever booster vaccination. Receptors were obtained from a man aged 18 to 30 who received the YFV17D yellow fever vaccine.

This clonotype was seen repeatedly, ten times or more. At one end, the junction sequence differs from germline, possibly due to a read error. CDR3 in DNA: TGTGCTAGCAGCCCAGTAGATAACACTGAAGCTTTCTTT. Translating it yields CASSPVDNTEAFF. The chain couples TRBV7-7 to TRBJ1-1; D is ambiguous. Germline CDR1 SSHAT, CDR2 FNYEAQ (reference sequence). The CDR3 extends over 13 amino acids.

This clonotype was observed a few times. The chain has TRBV20-1 and TRBJ1-1; D is undetermined. V lost 0 bases to trimming and J lost 0 bases, with 8 bases between them. The CDR3 sequence is 14 residues long. Germline CDR1 and CDR2: DFQATT and SNEGSKA (reference sequence). In DNA form, the CDR3 reads TGCAGTGCTAGAGATGGACCGATGAACACTGAAGCTTTCTTT. As protein: CSARDGPMNTEAFF.

The chain uses TRBV15 and TRBJ2-1, with D tentatively TRBD1 or TRBD2 (5 bases each). The CDR3 totals 19 residues. The V and J ends lost 3 bases and 0 bases respectively, with 21 bases between them. Germline CDR1 LNHNV, CDR2 YYDKDF (reference sequence). The CDR3 sequence: CATSRRSGRRPSSYNEQFF. The CDR3 DNA reads as TGTGCCACCAGCAGGAGGTCGGGGCGGCGCCCGAGCTCCTACAATGAGCAGTTCTTC.

This clonotype has just a few counts. The genes are TRBV5-1 and TRBJ2-7; the D gene could be TRBD1 or TRBD2 (5 bases each). Germline lookup yields CDR1 SGHRS and CDR2 YFSETQ. V shed 3 bases and J shed 3 bases, with 13 bases lying between them. The CDR3 sequence is 14 residues long. DNA of the CDR3: TGCGCCAGCAGCTCCGAGGGACCCTACTACGAGCAGTACTTC. Translation: CASSSEGPYYEQYF.

The gene calls are TRBV7-2 and TRBJ2-5; no firm D call. Trimming cost V 4 bases and J 6 bases, with 6 bases left between them. The germline CDR1 and CDR2 sequences are SGHTA and FQGNSA. CDR3 size: 11 residues. The CDR3 is CASSSTKTQYF. CDR3 coding DNA: TGTGCCAGCAGCTCCACGAAGACCCAGTACTTC.

The CDR3 nucleotides are TGTGCCAGCAGTCCCGAGGGGACAGGGCGGCAGTTCTTC. This translates into CASSPEGTGRQFF. The chain is built from TRBV6-2 or TRBV6-3 and TRBJ2-1, with 9 bases identical to TRBD1. This CDR3 is 13 amino acids long. Germline lookup yields CDR1 MNHEY and CDR2 SVGEGT. With V trimmed by 5 bases and J by 12 bases, 8 bases remained unmatched.

V and J are TRBV11-2 and TRBJ2-6; D is unresolved. Per the germline V gene, CDR1 is SGHAT and CDR2 is FQNNGV. This CDR3 has 15 amino acids. Trimming left V 5 bases short and J 1 base short, with 9 bases between. The CDR3: CASSGTKSGANVLTF. CDR3 nucleotides: TGTGCCAGCAGCGGTACTAAATCTGGGGCCAACGTCCTGACTTTC.

J is TRBJ2-1 and V is TRBV19; 12 positions match TRBD2. The CDR3 is made up of 17 amino acids. Per germline, CDR1 LNHDA and CDR2 SQIVND (reference sequence). Trimming cost V 5 bases and J 4 bases; bases outside gene matches: 9. Here the CDR3 DNA reads TGTGCCAGTAGTTCGGGACTAGCGGGTTCCTTTTACAATGAGCAGTTCTTC. The encoded protein is CASSSGLAGSFYNEQFF.

CDR3 region: CASSPPWDTEAFF. CDR3 nucleotide sequence: TGTGCCAGCAGCCCCCCGTGGGACACTGAAGCTTTCTTT. The J gene is TRBJ1-1, the V gene TRBV7-9; D remains unclear. The CDR3 consists of 13 residues. Germline values: CDR1 SEHNR, CDR2 FQNEAQ (reference sequence). The ends were cut back, 5 bases at V and 3 bases at J, with 10 bases in the middle.

This clonotype was found many times. The chain couples TRBV4-3 to TRBJ2-3; D is ambiguous. Trimming stripped 4 bases from V and 0 bases from J, with 8 bases between. The length of the CDR3 is 14 residues. Germline V gives CDR1 LGHNA, CDR2 YSLEER. The CDR3 nucleotides read TGCGCCAGCAGCCCGACGGCTAGCACAGATACGCAGTATTTT. Its protein product is CASSPTASTDTQYF.

The genes are TRBV29-1 and TRBJ2-2; D tentatively reads TRBD1 or TRBD2 (5 bases each). The germline V gene encodes CDR1 SQVTM and CDR2 ANQGSEA. The germline V and J ends were trimmed by 4 bases and 0 bases, with 9 bases remaining between them. The CDR3 totals 14 residues. The CDR3 reads CSVAWGSNTGELFF. DNA for the CDR3: TGCAGCGTTGCGTGGGGGTCGAACACCGGGGAGCTGTTTTTT.

Ten or more counts support this clonotype. The chain couples TRBV5-1 to TRBJ2-7; D may be TRBD1 or TRBD2 (5 bases each). Trimming stripped 5 bases from V and 4 bases from J, with 19 bases between. This CDR3 spans 15 amino acids. The germline V gene encodes CDR1 SGHRS and CDR2 YFSETQ. CDR3 residues: CASRGGPGPNYEQYF. The CDR3 DNA reads as TGCGCCAGCAGGGGTGGCCCGGGACCTAATTACGAGCAGTACTTC.

The chain recombines TRBV5-1 with TRBJ2-3; D is unresolved. The CDR3 loop spans 14 amino acids. CDR1 and CDR2 from the germline V gene are SGHRS and YFSETQ. V was trimmed by 0 bases and J by 2 bases, leaving 7 bases between them. The CDR3 here is CASSLGPHTDTQYF. The CDR3 region has the DNA TGCGCCAGCAGCTTGGGACCCCACACAGATACGCAGTATTTT.

This clonotype was seen a handful of times. The J gene is TRBJ1-1, the V gene TRBV5-1, with D unclear. The V gene's germline CDR1 is SGHRS and CDR2 YFSETQ. This CDR3 is built from 14 residues. V was pared by 3 bases and J by 6 bases, with 15 bases between. The CDR3 DNA reads as TGCGCCAGCAGCTCGGCCTCAACTTCCGCTGAAGCTTTCTTT. Protein product: CASSSASTSAEAFF.

The V and J genes are TRBV10-1 and TRBJ2-5, with TRBD2 matching over 9 bases. The J segment lost 2 bases and the V segment lost 8 bases, leaving 12 bases of the junction unmatched. Germline CDR1 is WNHNN and CDR2 is SYGVQD (reference sequence). This CDR3 spans 16 amino acids. CDR3 sequence: CASSTSSGGLQETQYF. The CDR3 DNA reads as TGCGCCAGCTCCACGAGTAGCGGGGGTCTTCAAGAGACCCAGTACTTC.

The CDR3 DNA follows: TGTGCCAGCAGCCAAGGGTTAGAAGCTCAGGATGAGCAGTTCTTC. This translates into CASSQGLEAQDEQFF. V is TRBV3-1 and J is TRBJ2-1; no clear D. Germline assignment: CDR1 LGHDT and CDR2 YNNKEL (reference sequence). The CDR3 is made up of 15 amino acids. The V end was cut by 1 base, the J end by 8 bases, with 15 bases between.

This CDR3 is CASSLMRGTDTQYF. The CDR3 DNA sequence: TGTGCCAGCAGCCTCATGAGGGGGACAGATACGCAGTATTTT. V usage is TRBV7-9 and J usage is TRBJ2-3; TRBD1 is a possible D gene (6 bases). The V gene's germline CDR1 is SEHNR and CDR2 FQNEAQ (reference sequence). V lost 5 bases, J lost 3 bases, and 12 bases lay in between. The CDR3 spans 14 residues.

This clonotype was detected only a few times. This sequence joins TRBV29-1 and TRBJ2-3; D perhaps matches TRBD2 (5 bases). The CDR3 consists of 14 residues. Trimming stripped 4 bases from V and 3 bases from J, with 14 bases between. Germline values: CDR1 SQVTM, CDR2 ANQGSEA. The CDR3 region has the DNA TGCAGCGTTGGGGGTGAGGGAGCTACAGATACGCAGTATTTT. Encoded protein: CSVGGEGATDTQYF.

The V and J genes are TRBV5-1 and TRBJ1-1, with D possibly TRBD1 on 6 matching bases. CDR1 and CDR2 (germline): SGHRS, YFSETQ. Trimming pared 4 bases from V and 5 bases from J, leaving 18 bases between. The CDR3 has 15 residues. CDR3 nucleotide sequence: TGCGCCAGCAGCCCCCCGGGGGGGCGGGAAACTGAAGCTTTCTTT. Its translation: CASSPPGGRETEAFF.

This clonotype appeared a few times. The genes are TRBV19 and TRBJ1-2; no definite D call. CDR1 and CDR2 (germline): LNHDA, SQIVND (reference sequence). The V gene lost 2 bases and the J gene lost 0 bases, with 7 bases spanning the gap. This CDR3 is 14 amino acids long. The CDR3 loop is CASSILSANYGYTF. As DNA, the CDR3 is TGTGCCAGTAGTATATTGTCAGCTAACTATGGCTACACCTTC. Variable domain in full (rest from reference TRBV19 and TRBJ1-2): DGGITQSPKYLFRKEGQNVTLSCEQNLNHDAMYWYRQDPGQGLRLIYYSQIVNDFQKGDIAEGYSVSREKKESFPLTVTSAQKNPTAFYLCASSILSANYGYTFGSGTRLTVV.

The J gene is TRBJ2-3, the V gene TRBV4-1; maybe TRBD1 (5 bases). The CDR3 has 18 residues. Trimming stripped 1 base from V and 1 base from J, with 18 bases between. CDR1 MGHRA and CDR2 YSYEKL come from the germline V gene. CDR3 in DNA: TGCGCCAGCAGCCAAGGCCCCATTGGTAAGGGGCGCACAGATACGCAGTATTTT. Translating it yields CASSQGPIGKGRTDTQYF.

This clonotype has only a few counts. The chain recombines TRBV7-9 with TRBJ1-4; 9 bases map to TRBD1. CDR1 and CDR2 (germline): SEHNR, FQNEAQ (reference sequence). The CDR3 has 18 residues. V lost 1 base to trimming and J lost 5 bases; unmatched junction nucleotides: 11. In nucleotides, the CDR3 is TGTGCCAGCAGCTTAGACTGGAGGCCGGGACAGGGAAATGAAAAACTGTTTTTT. Translated, it gives CASSLDWRPGQGNEKLFF.

There are many counts of this clonotype. This chain uses TRBV5-1 with TRBJ2-7; the D gene is possibly TRBD1 (6 bases). The V gene's germline CDR1 is SGHRS and CDR2 YFSETQ. The CDR3 is 14 residues long. V was pared by 0 bases and J by 4 bases, with 11 bases between. The CDR3 DNA reads TGCGCCAGCAGCTTGGAACAGGGTAATTACGAGCAGTACTTC. Protein: CASSLEQGNYEQYF.